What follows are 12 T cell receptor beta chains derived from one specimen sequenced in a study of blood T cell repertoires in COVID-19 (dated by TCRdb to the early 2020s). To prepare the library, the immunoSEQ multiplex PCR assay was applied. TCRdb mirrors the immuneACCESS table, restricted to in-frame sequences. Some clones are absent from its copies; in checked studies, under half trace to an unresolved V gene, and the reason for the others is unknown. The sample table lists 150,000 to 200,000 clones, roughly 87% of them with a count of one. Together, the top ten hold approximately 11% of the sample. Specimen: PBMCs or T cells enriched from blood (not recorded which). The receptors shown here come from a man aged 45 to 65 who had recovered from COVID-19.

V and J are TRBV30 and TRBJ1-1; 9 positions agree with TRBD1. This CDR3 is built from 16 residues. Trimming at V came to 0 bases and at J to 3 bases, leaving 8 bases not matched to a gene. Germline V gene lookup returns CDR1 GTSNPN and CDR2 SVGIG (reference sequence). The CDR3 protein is CAWSVAGTGRYTEAFF. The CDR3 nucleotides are TGTGCCTGGAGTGTAGCCGGGACAGGGAGATACACTGAAGCTTTCTTT.

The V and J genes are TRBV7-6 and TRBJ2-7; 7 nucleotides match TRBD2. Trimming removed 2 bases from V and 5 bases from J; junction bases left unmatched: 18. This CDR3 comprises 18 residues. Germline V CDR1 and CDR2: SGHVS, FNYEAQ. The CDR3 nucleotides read TGTGCCAGCAGCTTATTACTCAGGGTGGGGCGGGAGCGTAACGAGCAGTACTTC. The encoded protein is CASSLLLRVGRERNEQYF.

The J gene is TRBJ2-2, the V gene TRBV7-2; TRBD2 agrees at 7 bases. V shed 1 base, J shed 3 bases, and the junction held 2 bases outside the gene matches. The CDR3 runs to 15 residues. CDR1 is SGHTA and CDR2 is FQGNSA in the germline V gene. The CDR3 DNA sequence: TGTGCCAGCAGCTTAGAAACTAGCGACACCGGGGAGCTGTTTTTT. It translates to CASSLETSDTGELFF.

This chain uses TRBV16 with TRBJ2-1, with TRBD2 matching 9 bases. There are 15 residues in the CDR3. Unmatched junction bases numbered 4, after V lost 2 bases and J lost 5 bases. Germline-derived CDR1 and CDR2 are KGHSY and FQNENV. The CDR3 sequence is CASSQAGGLHNEQFF. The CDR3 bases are TGTGCCAGCAGCCAAGCGGGGGGGCTCCACAATGAGCAGTTCTTC.

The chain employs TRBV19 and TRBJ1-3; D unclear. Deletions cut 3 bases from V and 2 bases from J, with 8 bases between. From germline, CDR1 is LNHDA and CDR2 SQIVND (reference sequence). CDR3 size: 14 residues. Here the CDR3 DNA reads TGTGCCAGTAGTATGGGCAAGACTGGAAACACCATATATTTT. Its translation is CASSMGKTGNTIYF.

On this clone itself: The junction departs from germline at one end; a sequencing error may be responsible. This chain's CDR3 is CASSPLRGATDGYTF. DNA of the CDR3: TGTGCCAGCTCCCCACTAAGGGGCGCGACCGATGGCTACACCTTC. The gene calls are TRBV18 and TRBJ1-2; a weak D match, TRBD1 (5 bases). CDR1 is KGHSH and CDR2 is LQKENI in the germline V gene. The CDR3 is made up of 15 amino acids.

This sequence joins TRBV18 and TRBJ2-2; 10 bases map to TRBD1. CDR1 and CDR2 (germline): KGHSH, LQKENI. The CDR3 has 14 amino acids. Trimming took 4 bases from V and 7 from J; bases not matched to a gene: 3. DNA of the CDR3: TGTGCCAGCTCACGGGACAGGGGTCACGGGGAGCTGTTTTTT. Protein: CASSRDRGHGELFF.

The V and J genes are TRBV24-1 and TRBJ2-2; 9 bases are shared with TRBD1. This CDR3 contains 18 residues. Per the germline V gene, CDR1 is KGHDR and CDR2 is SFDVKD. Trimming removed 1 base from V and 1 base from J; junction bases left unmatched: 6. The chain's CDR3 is CATSDLGQGTQNTGELFF. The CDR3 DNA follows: TGTGCCACCAGTGATTTAGGACAGGGGACCCAGAACACCGGGGAGCTGTTTTTT.

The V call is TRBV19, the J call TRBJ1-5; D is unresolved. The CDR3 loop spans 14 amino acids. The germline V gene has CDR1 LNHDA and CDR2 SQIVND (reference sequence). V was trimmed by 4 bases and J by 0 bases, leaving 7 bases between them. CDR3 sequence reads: CASSRLLSNQPQHF. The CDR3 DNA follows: TGTGCCAGTAGTAGACTACTTAGCAATCAGCCCCAGCATTTT.

CDR3 sequence (DNA): TGTGCCAGCAGGAGACAGGGGGCGTACGAGCAGTACTTC. Translation: CASRRQGAYEQYF. This sequence joins TRBV28 and TRBJ2-7; 10 bases are shared with TRBD1. This CDR3 is 13 amino acids long. V was clipped by 6 bases and J by 4 bases; unmatched bases: 3. From germline, CDR1 is MDHEN and CDR2 SYDVKM.

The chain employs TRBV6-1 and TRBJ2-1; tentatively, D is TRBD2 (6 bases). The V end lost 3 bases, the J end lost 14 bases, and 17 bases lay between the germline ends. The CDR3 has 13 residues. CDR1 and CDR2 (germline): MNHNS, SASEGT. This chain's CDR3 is CASSEPGLAREFF. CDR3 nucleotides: TGTGCCAGCAGTGAGCCGGGACTCGCAAGAGAGTTCTTC.

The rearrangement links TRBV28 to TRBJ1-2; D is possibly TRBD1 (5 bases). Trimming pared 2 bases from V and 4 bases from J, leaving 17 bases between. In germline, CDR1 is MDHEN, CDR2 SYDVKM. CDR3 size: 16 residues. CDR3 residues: CASSLDGHSLGYGYTF. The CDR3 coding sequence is TGTGCCAGCAGTTTAGATGGACACAGCCTAGGCTATGGCTACACCTTC.